This record looks at one T cell receptor (beta chain) sequence and its context. The assay was immunoSEQ multiplex PCR, and TCRdb's table has in-frame clones only and misses some. Among approximately 80,000 clones listed, around 77% were seen once. These data originate in a study of blood T cell repertoires in COVID-19. The CDR3 contains 14 residues. V lost 4 bases to trimming and J lost 9 bases, with 16 bases between them. Germline V gene lookup returns CDR1 SEHNR and CDR2 FQNEAQ (reference sequence). Sequenced material: peripheral blood. This TCR derives from a man in his 70s with active or convalescent COVID-19. The chain links TRBV7-9 to TRBJ2-1, with D tentatively TRBD2 (6 bases). The CDR3 protein is CASSWRVEGREQFF. CDR3 sequence (DNA): TGTGCCAGCAGCTGGAGGGTAGAGGGTCGTGAGCAGTTCTTC.